This T cell receptor beta chain was retrieved from a study of CD8 T cells in ankylosing spondylitis (dated by TCRdb to 2016 to 2017). Turning to the overall study: To find TCR variants linked to disease, the study profiled T cell receptor beta repertoires in ankylosing spondylitis patients and healthy donors. The full study cohort was made up of 25 to 30 ankylosing spondylitis patients and some 100 healthy donors. Peripheral blood was sampled, and synovial fluid was also collected from ankylosing spondylitis patients. Overall results and qualifications from the work: Significant enrichment of the disease-linked clones was reported in matched synovial fluid samples from ankylosing spondylitis patients. Some TCR beta motif variants had previously been reported in synovial fluid and blood of reactive arthritis patients, which suggested common disease-initiation mechanisms. A TCR beta motif made up of several highly homologous amino acid variants appeared to be characteristic of blood from ankylosing spondylitis patients. A CD8+ phenotype was shown by the disease-linked clones, which were found at relatively low frequencies in peripheral blood.

The CDR3 measures 15 amino acids from cysteine to phenylalanine. Of the read, only the CDR3 DNA is kept; its 45 bases are in frame from base 1. The germline V gene gives CDR1 as MGHRA and CDR2 as YSYEKL. For this chain, trimming is 3 bases at the V end and 3 bases at the J end, and the number of junction bases without a gene match is 5. Sequenced using an Illumina HiSeq 2500. TCR beta libraries were prepared by quantitative 5'-RACE with molecular barcodes. Regarding the original processing steps: A new computational method, built on a probabilistic model of VDJ rearrangement, was used to identify disease-linked TCR variants. TCRdb ran its own pipeline on the public reads, namely fastp trimming at Q25 and MiXCR clone calling, and kept in-frame beta chains. A single entry per CDR3 protein holds the most common genes and DNA from its merged rows. The V and J calls follow TCRdb's processing rather than the paper's. A total of about 400,000 distinct CDR3 sequences appear in this sample, around 20% of them only once. The ten biggest clones cover about a sixth of the sample.

On this clonotype: There is no known antigen for this receptor. One base away there is no much larger clone; base qualities are not given.

Input material: blood, either unsorted or a sorted T cell fraction (not recorded which). This clonotype originated in a male donor with ankylosing spondylitis. This sequence uses TRBV4-1 and TRBJ2-7, and TRBD2 aligns with 10 junction nucleotides. The DNA is as follows: TGCGCCAGCAGCCAGGGGGGACTAGCGATCTACGAGCAGTACTTC. This sequence encodes CASSQGGLAIYEQYF.